The 21 T cell receptor beta chains below were found in one sample sequenced in a study of T-cell memory formation after mild COVID-19. TCRdb redid the calling of the 5' RACE reads with MiXCR, one entry per CDR3 protein. The profile shows about 180,000 distinct CDR3 sequences, roughly 17% of them singletons. The sequenced material came from PBMCs or a T cell subset sorted from them (not recorded which). The receptors here all came from an adult woman who had mild COVID-19 (a few samples of this study predate the infection). Cell type and time point are not known.

The CDR3 reads CASSSQRESGRASGELFF. DNA of the CDR3: TGTGCCAGCAGCTCCCAAAGAGAAAGCGGGAGGGCATCCGGGGAGCTGTTTTTT. This chain links TRBV11-2 with TRBJ2-2, with 10 bases that match TRBD2. J was trimmed by 6 bases and V by 4 bases; bases with no gene match: 14. The CDR3 is made up of 18 amino acids. Germline V CDR1 and CDR2: SGHAT, FQNNGV. The full variable domain, rest sourced from reference TRBV11-2 and TRBJ2-2, is EAGVAQSPRYKIIEKRQSVAFWCNPISGHATLYWYQQILGQGPKLLIQFQNNGVVDDSQLPKDRFSAERLKGVDSTLKIQPAKLEDSAVYLCASSSQRESGRASGELFFGEGSRLTVL.

The chain is built from TRBV7-9 and TRBJ2-6; D gene unclear. This CDR3 has 15 amino acids. CDR1 is SEHNR, CDR2 FQNEAQ, per germline (reference sequence). Trimming left V 5 bases short and J 0 bases short, with 8 bases between. This chain's CDR3 is CASSPMFSGANVLTF. DNA of the CDR3: TGTGCCAGCAGCCCCATGTTCTCTGGGGCCAACGTCCTGACTTTC.

The chain employs TRBV10-3 and TRBJ2-3, with 10 bases matching TRBD2. In germline, CDR1 is ENHRY, CDR2 SYGVKD. V was clipped by 10 bases and J by 7 bases; unmatched bases: 11. There are 14 residues in the CDR3. The CDR3 sequence is CATTLAGALNTQYF. CDR3 nucleotide sequence: TGTGCCACCACCCTAGCGGGAGCTTTAAATACGCAGTATTTT.

The table lists this clonotype with many counts. The junction shows a germline mismatch at one end, possibly a read error. The gene calls are TRBV7-2 and TRBJ1-2; no reliable D call. The CDR3 spans 15 residues. CDR1 is SGHTA, CDR2 FQGNSA, per germline. The CDR3 nucleotides are TGTGCCAGCAGCGTAGCCCCGGGTCCTAACTATGGCTACACCTTC. Protein product: CASSVAPGPNYGYTF.

This clonotype occurred a few times. This chain links TRBV9 with TRBJ2-3, with D hard to call. The CDR3 length is 16 residues. V gave up 4 bases and J gave up 1 base, with 16 bases separating them. Germline V gene data show CDR1 as SGDLS and CDR2 as YYNGEE. In DNA, the CDR3 is TGTGCCAGCAGCCCTCCGAAGGCTACCGGCACAGATACGCAGTATTTT. This translates into CASSPPKATGTDTQYF.

V gene TRBV13 combines with J gene TRBJ2-3; D possibly uses TRBD1 or TRBD2 (5 bases each). The V end lost 0 bases, the J end lost 1 base, and 8 bases lay between the germline ends. This CDR3 contains 15 residues. In germline, CDR1 is PRHDT, CDR2 FYEKMQ (reference sequence). The CDR3 DNA reads as TGTGCCAGCAGCTTAGGGACGGGACGCACAGATACGCAGTATTTT. Translation: CASSLGTGRTDTQYF.

This clonotype showed up just a few times. The gene calls are TRBV6-1 and TRBJ1-1, with 10 bases that match TRBD1. The germline gives CDR1 MNHNS, CDR2 SASEGT. Trimming cost V 7 bases and J 4 bases; bases outside gene matches: 6. The CDR3 contains 14 residues. This CDR3 is CASTRDRGFTEAFF. In DNA, the CDR3 is TGTGCCAGCACTCGGGACAGGGGTTTCACTGAAGCTTTCTTT.

This clonotype was observed a few times. The gene calls are TRBV6-5 and TRBJ2-6, with a tentative D call TRBD1 (5 bases). V was shortened by 7 bases and J by 8 bases, with 21 bases between the two germline ends. Germline CDR1 and CDR2: MNHEY and SVGAGI. CDR3 length equals 16 residues. The CDR3 sequence is CASTGAADRVSNVLTF. CDR3 DNA sequence: TGTGCCAGCACTGGGGCAGCCGATAGGGTATCCAACGTCCTGACTTTC.

The chain joins TRBV18 to TRBJ2-3; possibly TRBD2 for D (6 bases). With 8 bases removed from V and 4 bases from J, the gap between germline ends came to 13 bases. Germline V gives CDR1 KGHSH, CDR2 LQKENI. The CDR3 is made up of 13 amino acids. The CDR3 loop reads CASRLPGADTQYF. The CDR3 bases are TGTGCCAGCCGCCTTCCGGGGGCAGATACGCAGTATTTT.

The chain employs TRBV5-1 and TRBJ2-6; TRBD1 is a possible D gene (5 bases). Trimming shortened V by 4 bases and J by 1 base, and 15 bases separated the two germline ends. Germline-derived CDR1 and CDR2 are SGHRS and YFSETQ. The CDR3 contains 17 residues. The CDR3 here is CASSTSPGNSGANVLTF. CDR3 coding DNA: TGCGCCAGCAGCACATCCCCAGGGAATTCTGGGGCCAACGTCCTGACTTTC.

This clonotype was seen a handful of times. The J gene is TRBJ2-7, the V gene TRBV6-5, with D unclear. The CDR3 has 15 amino acids. V lost 2 bases and J 3 bases, leaving 14 bases between the germline ends. Germline V lookup: CDR1 MNHEY, CDR2 SVGAGI. The chain's CDR3 is CASSYSIPPNYEQYF. The CDR3 DNA sequence: TGTGCCAGCAGTTACAGTATCCCACCTAACTACGAGCAGTACTTC.

The V gene is TRBV12-3 or TRBV12-4, the J gene TRBJ2-1, with a possible D match to TRBD2 (5 bases). V lost 8 bases, J lost 9 bases, and 17 bases lay in between. The CDR3 has 13 amino acids. The CDR3 loop reads CASRSGESLEQFF. The CDR3 coding sequence is TGTGCCAGCCGATCCGGGGAATCCCTTGAGCAGTTCTTC.

This clonotype came up a few times. The V gene is TRBV11-3, the J gene TRBJ2-1; D call uncertain. The CDR3 extends over 12 amino acids. CDR1 SGHNT and CDR2 YENEEA come from the germline V gene. V dropped 6 bases and J dropped 1 base, with 4 bases sitting between them. This CDR3 is CASRGSYNEQFF. The CDR3 region has the DNA TGTGCCAGCAGGGGATCCTACAATGAGCAGTTCTTC.

V is TRBV5-1 and J is TRBJ1-2, with TRBD1 matching 7 bases. The germline gives CDR1 SGHRS, CDR2 YFSETQ. The trim removed 2 bases at V and 4 bases at J, leaving 8 bases unmatched. CDR3 length: 15 amino acids. In DNA, the CDR3 is TGCGCCAGCAGCTTAGCCCAGGGGGGCGCCTATGGCTACACCTTC. Translation gives CASSLAQGGAYGYTF. Based on the CDR3 plus reference TRBV5-1 and TRBJ1-2, the full variable domain is KAGVTQTPRYLIKTRGQQVTLSCSPISGHRSVSWYQQTPGQGLQFLFEYFSETQRNKGNFPGRFSGRQFSNSRSEMNVSTLELGDSALYLCASSLAQGGAYGYTFGSGTRLTVV.

This clonotype has just a few counts. J is TRBJ1-1 and V is TRBV12-3 or TRBV12-4; no reliable D call. The CDR3 covers 14 residues. Trimming cost V 6 bases and J 0 bases, with 11 bases left between them. CDR3 DNA sequence: TGTGCCAGCAGACCGTCAGGAGTGAACACTGAAGCTTTCTTT. It is translated as CASRPSGVNTEAFF.

Only a few counts were recorded for this clonotype. The rearrangement links TRBV20-1 to TRBJ1-4; D is possibly TRBD1 (6 bases). This CDR3 spans 13 amino acids. CDR1 is DFQATT, CDR2 SNEGSKA, per germline (reference sequence). Trimming took 1 base from V and 4 from J, leaving 7 bases between them. CDR3 protein: CSARGTVNEKLFF. DNA of the CDR3: TGCAGTGCTAGAGGGACAGTTAATGAAAAACTGTTTTTT.

The V and J genes are TRBV5-5 and TRBJ1-4, with TRBD1 as a possible D gene (5 bases). V dropped 2 bases and J dropped 8 bases, with 22 bases sitting between them. The CDR3 contains 17 residues. The V gene's germline CDR1 is SGHKS and CDR2 YYEKEE (reference sequence). The CDR3 DNA sequence: TGTGCCAGCAGCTTCCATTTGGGGACCCTTCTTCGAGAAAAACTGTTTTTT. Translating gives CASSFHLGTLLREKLFF.

The chain has TRBV5-1 and TRBJ1-5, with TRBD1 matching over 7 bases. The trim removed 3 bases at V and 4 bases at J, leaving 7 bases unmatched. The length of the CDR3 is 15 residues. Germline loops: CDR1 SGHRS, CDR2 YFSETQ. CDR3 protein: CASSSTTGANQPQHF. CDR3 coding DNA: TGCGCCAGCAGCTCCACTACAGGGGCAAATCAGCCCCAGCATTTT.

This clonotype was detected only a few times. In DNA, the CDR3 is TGTGCCAGCTCACCACTTTTAGAAGAGACCCAGTACTTC. It encodes CASSPLLEETQYF. The chain has TRBV18 and TRBJ2-5, with D hard to call. The germline V gene encodes CDR1 KGHSH and CDR2 LQKENI. The CDR3 is 13 amino acids. V was shortened by 1 base and J by 3 bases, with 6 bases between the two germline ends.

The rearrangement links TRBV29-1 to TRBJ2-2; TRBD2 is a possible D gene (6 bases). Germline V CDR1 and CDR2: SQVTM, ANQGSEA. V was shortened by 4 bases and J by 2 bases, with 14 bases between the two germline ends. The CDR3 spans 15 residues. CDR3 in DNA: TGCAGCGTTGGTCTGCGGGGATTAAACACCGGGGAGCTGTTTTTT. Protein sequence: CSVGLRGLNTGELFF.

Only a few counts were recorded for this clonotype. The V and J genes are TRBV7-9 and TRBJ2-7, with D perhaps matching TRBD1 or TRBD2 (6 bases each). The CDR3 covers 15 residues. V was cut by 2 bases and J by 0 bases, with 11 bases left in between. CDR1 SEHNR and CDR2 FQNEAQ come from the germline V gene (reference sequence). CDR3 nucleotide sequence: TGTGCCAGCAGCTTAAAGGGGGGCGGCTCCTACGAGCAGTACTTC. Translated: CASSLKGGGSYEQYF.